Sequencing of this T cell receptor (beta chain) was carried out in a study of cytomegalovirus exposure and HLA in healthy donors (dated by TCRdb to 2017 to 2019). Broadly, across the study: In an earlier analysis of under 600 of the donors, 276 Gb of sequence data and 95 million to 130 million unique TCR beta sequences from about 190 million T cells were reported. All discovery cohort repertoires had been generated on a single sequencing platform. On average, approximately 250,000 unique TCR beta nucleotide sequences were sequenced per donor among more than 350 genotyped donors of the cohort, with 15% to 20% of those sequences being non-productive. An early release that covered 640 HLA-typed donors contained approximately 300 gigabases of sequencing data and tens of millions of unique TCR sequences. Rather than using new phenotypic data, the later analysis identified candidate immune exposures from TCR beta sequences and from how often those sequences occurred across donors. High-throughput TCR immunosequencing, statistical association of individual TCRs with disease status, and machine learning were combined to predict cytomegalovirus infection status. The aim of the study was to test whether cataloging public T cell receptors could identify signatures of past pathogen exposure. A later analysis re-examined previously published TCR beta repertoires from about 670 donors and added high-resolution HLA genotyping to investigate patterns of TCR occurrence. Of the 350 to 450 genotyped donors, roughly 76% were placed in the genetic ancestry cluster associated with self-reported Caucasian donors. A later genetic analysis took genome-wide SNP genotypes for about 65% of the 666 donors and used that subset as a discovery cohort. Four to six DR-DQ haplotypes were handled as single units for association and clustering, since linkage in the cohort was strong. In addition to the first cohort of 500 to 850 subjects, a separate validation cohort of 130 or so different subjects was used. The study profiled the T cell repertoires of fewer than 850 subjects by immunosequencing and related them to cytomegalovirus serostatus. Alongside the repertoire data, information on donor age, sex, ethnicity and CMV serostatus was compiled. Class I and class II HLA loci were covered by the typing at four-digit resolution. An earlier analysis of nearly 600 of the donors applied high-throughput TCR beta sequencing to assess whether each TCR beta V gene segment acted as functional or pseudogenic. The number of donors typed differed by locus, with roughly 620-630 for A, B, C, DRB1 and DQB1, around 500 for DQA1, over 600 for DPA1, and 450 to 480 for DPB1.

Worth noting for this clone: It has no known antigen specificity. Within one base of it there is no much larger clone, and no base qualities were kept.

Deletion took 3 bases off V and 2 bases off J, with a span of 12 bases between the germline ends. Per the germline V gene, SGDLS is the CDR1 and YYNGEE is the CDR2. Including cysteine and phenylalanine, the CDR3 has 14 amino acids. The kept DNA is CDR3 alone, 42 bases in frame from the first base. General findings and caveats noted by the study authors: In both the original and validation cohorts, the classifier was reported to diagnose cytomegalovirus status with high specificity and sensitivity. Because counts were too low, roughly 18 rarely observed V segments, including chromosome 9 orphons, were left out of the earlier analysis of about 620 of the donors. In an earlier analysis of some 550 of the donors, most TCR beta V segments were observed in productive rearrangements about 87% or about 30% of the time, broadly matching IMGT annotations. An association between a missense DCLRE1C variant and V-gene and J-gene trimming of TCR beta chains was found in a later genetic analysis and replicated in an independent cohort. Correlated functional status among segregating V segments might be attributable to linkage disequilibrium, but an unknown experimental factor could not be ruled out. Some IMGT-functional V segments, including TRBV6-2 and TRBV6-3, could not be distinguished by the 87-base-pair reads and were therefore excluded. A further reported finding was that TCR beta sequences accurately predicted the HLA-A and HLA-B alleles for most subjects in the first cohort. While some public TCRs were present in many individuals, most TCR sequences turned up only very rarely across donors. A group of highly shared sequence variants was considered likely to be a technical artifact of the sequencing pipeline. In a later analysis, the rate of TCR association differed among HLA loci, with DRB1 alleles having the most associated TCRs and HLA-C alleles having the fewest. Assigning TCR associations to individual alleles was difficult when HLA alleles, especially DR and DQ, strongly co-occurred. HLA typing was unavailable for some donors at each locus, so association tests used only the typed subset. In this cohort, only TCR beta chains were sequenced, and detectable features were limited by the absence of alpha or paired-chain data. In a later analysis, several top co-occurrence clusters were reported to appear linked to parvovirus B19, influenza, CMV and Epstein-Barr virus. A later analysis associated about 17,000 TCR beta sequences with specific HLA alleles at a false discovery rate of 0.05. Roughly uniform sequencing depth across donors was assumed in presence/absence analyses, although this assumption may not hold. A total of about 180 TCR beta chains were listed by the study as associated with cytomegalovirus. According to the authors, the approach could potentially be generalized to other disease states and immunological phenotypes. In a later analysis, HLA-associated TCR beta chains showed more clonal expansion and lower generation probabilities than non-associated chains that were equally common. According to a later genetic analysis, donors in an Asian-associated ancestry cluster had fewer N-insertions in productive TCRs than the approximately 690-donor mean. In vitro tests confirmed that three of the cytomegalovirus-associated TCR beta chains recognize cytomegalovirus antigens. CMV serostatus was the only immune exposure information available for the cohort. Most CMV-associated TCR beta chains appeared to be HLA-restricted in a later analysis, and the HLA associations seemed to be driven largely by CMV exposure.

Receptor libraries were prepared by the immunoSEQ multiplex PCR assay. For the multiplex PCR, a mixture combining 60 forward primers for TCR Vbeta segments and 13 reverse primers for TCR Jbeta segments was used. The CDR3 region of rearranged TCR beta genes was amplified from genomic DNA by a multiplex PCR assay. The Illumina HiSeq System was used to sequence the amplified TCR beta libraries as 87-base-pair reads. The study's own analysis went as follows. A later analysis counted 75 million to 100 million unique TCR beta chains across the 550 to 750 repertoires, and approximately 11 million of these chains were shared by at least two donors. A nearest-neighbor algorithm error-corrected the raw reads and collapsed the reads into unique sequences, merging closely related sequences to remove PCR and sequencing errors. CDR3 sequences were aligned to IMGT reference sequences to assign V, D and J gene segments. For a sequence to be retained, a match of at least six nucleotides was required to both a V gene segment and a J gene segment. A rearrangement was called productive if the CDR3 had no stop codons and remained in frame with V and J, and every other rearrangement was called non-productive. CDR3 was defined according to IMGT convention as the region running from the second conserved V-encoded cysteine to the conserved J-encoded phenylalanine. In an earlier analysis of 587 of the donors, sequences lacking an unambiguous match to a single V gene segment were excluded. An earlier analysis of 587 of the donors classified V segments as functional when productive rearrangements were above 56.7% and as segregating when the standard deviation between donors was above 5%. To diagnose cytomegalovirus status from the catalog of TCR beta chain sequences, a statistical classification framework was built. In a later analysis, V and J genes were assigned by comparing TCR nucleotide sequences against IMGT/GENE-DB human TR gene sequences. Using the TCRdist pipeline, a later analysis assigned CDR3 sequences along with most-parsimonious VDJ recombination scenarios. In a later analysis, each TCR beta chain was defined by its CDR3 amino acid sequence together with its V-gene family, and reads without a unique V-gene family were excluded. To address suspected cross-contamination and a sequencing artifact, a later analysis removed 450 to 700 highly shared, low-generation-probability nucleotide sequences. For each public chain, a later analysis derived a clonal expansion index from normalized ranks of inferred template counts within each repertoire. In a later analysis, generation probabilities were computed with a VDJ recombination model fitted to out-of-frame rearrangements, and the resulting probabilities were checked against IGoR. In a later analysis, hypergeometric tests were used to score TCR-TCR, TCR-HLA and TCR-CMV co-occurrence, with a repertoire-size bias correction applied to TCR pairs. To estimate false discovery rates, a later analysis permuted the HLA or CMV assignments 20 times. A later analysis grouped co-occurring TCRs with DBSCAN, adding TCRdist sequence similarity when clustering within HLA-allele-positive subsets. For co-occurrence clustering, repertoires with fewer than 30,000 or more than 120,000 public chains were excluded, along with roughly five repertoires with anomalous nucleotide sharing. Here the immuneACCESS table is served through TCRdb, limited to in-frame sequences with V and J called. Missing clones are a known gap in these copies; in checked studies unresolved V genes cover under half, and the rest lacks a known reason. D and trimming come from the DNA, and the V and J calls and clone size come from that table. This sample is represented by 110,000 to 150,000 clones; around 73% of them were singletons. The leading ten clones occupy over 2.5% of the sample.

The cohort consisted of some 730 healthy bone marrow donors. At the time of sampling, all cohort members were nominally healthy, though unrecorded immune exposures were likely present. The donor tested CMV seronegative, placing the donor among the 350 or so seronegative members of the cohort. Each donor provided a peripheral blood sample, and peripheral blood mononuclear cells were used for TCR beta sequencing. The Qiagen DNeasy Blood Extraction Kit was used to extract genomic DNA from the blood cell samples. The source is a female donor in good health and CMV-seronegative. The sequencing input was PBMCs. The sequence joins TRBV9 to TRBJ2-7; a tentative D call is TRBD1 (6 bases match). The encoded CDR3 is CASSEQGQTYEQYF. The DNA is as follows: TGTGCCAGCAGCGAACAGGGCCAGACCTACGAGCAGTACTTC.